This passage covers 28 T cell receptor beta chains from one sample sequenced in a study of tumor-infiltrating lymphocytes in primary liver carcinoma. The tissue used was unsorted bulk material of 20-30 mg. RNA and DNA were co-extracted from it with the AllPrep DNA/RNA mini kit. Making TCR beta cDNA involved approximately 510 ng total RNA and a constant-region primer. Nested multiplex PCR, run for three rounds with slightly modified ARM-PCR, yielded TCR beta libraries. Primers for the first two PCR rounds were TRBV1-TRBV30 forward primers and a C-beta reverse primer (roughly 10 cycles per round). TCRdb passed the multiplex PCR reads through MiXCR, listing each CDR3 protein once. The sample has 150,000 to 200,000 distinct CDR3 sequences, about 85% seen once. The specimen sequenced was tumor tissue from primary liver carcinoma. Receptors were obtained from a man aged 35 to 55 with primary liver carcinoma and hepatitis B virus infection.

About this clonotype: Mismatch with germline at one junction end may stem from a read error. The chain links TRBV11-2 to TRBJ1-5, with D possibly matching TRBD1 (6 bases). Germline lookup yields CDR1 SGHAT and CDR2 FQNNGV. CDR3 length equals 17 residues. For the CDR3, the DNA is TGTGACAGCAGCTTAGTAGGGGTAACAGGGAGTACTCAGCCCCAGCATTTT. This encodes CDSSLVGVTGSTQPQHF.

Turning to this clonotype: One junction end does not reproduce the germline sequence, and a read error may be involved. The V and J genes are TRBV4-2 and TRBJ2-5, with unresolved D. The CDR3 runs to 16 residues. Germline lookup yields CDR1 LGHNA and CDR2 YNFKEQ. CDR3 sequence reads: CASSHVHPDVQEIQYF. In nucleotides, the CDR3 is TGTGCCAGCAGTCACGTTCACCCGGACGTACAAGAGATCCAGTACTTC.

As concerns this clonotype: Relative to the germline gene, one junction end is altered; a read error may explain this. This sequence joins TRBV6-1 and TRBJ2-7; 9 bases match TRBD1. Per the germline V gene, CDR1 is MNHNS and CDR2 is SASEGT. CDR3 length: 14 amino acids. CDR3: CVSQRTGVPYVQYF. CDR3 DNA: TGTGTCAGCCAACGGACAGGGGTCCCCTACGTGCAGTACTTC.

In its sample, this clonotype was seen once. J is TRBJ1-2 and V is TRBV29-1; the D gene is possibly TRBD1 (5 bases). CDR3 size: 14 residues. Germline values: CDR1 SQVTM, CDR2 ANQGSEA. The CDR3 sequence is CRARVDTGSYGYTF. The CDR3 DNA reads as TGCAGGGCCAGGGTGGATACAGGATCTTATGGCTACACCTTC.

Ten or more counts support this clonotype. V gene TRBV29-1 combines with J gene TRBJ1-5; the D gene is possibly TRBD1 (6 bases). This CDR3 is built from 13 residues. V lost 7 bases to trimming and J lost 7 bases, with 17 bases between them. CDR1 SQVTM and CDR2 ANQGSEA come from the germline V gene. The chain's CDR3 is CSAQAGEGQPQHF. CDR3 coding DNA: TGCAGCGCGCAGGCAGGGGAAGGCCAGCCCCAGCATTTT.

A remark on this clonotype: This may stem from a read error, because a much larger clone lies one nucleotide away. The chain joins TRBV5-1 to TRBJ2-3; 9 nucleotides align to TRBD2. Germline CDR1 is SGHRS and CDR2 is YFSETQ. Trimming took 10 bases from V and 2 from J; bases not matched to a gene: 11. The CDR3 sequence is 15 residues long. CDR3 region: CAGLLSSGVTDTQYF. The CDR3 DNA reads as TGCGCCGGTCTACTTTCTAGCGGGGTCACAGATACGCAGTATTTT.

This clonotype has a count of ten or more. The rearrangement links TRBV29-1 to TRBJ2-7; TRBD1 or TRBD2 may be the D gene (5 bases each). CDR3 size: 12 residues. Per germline, CDR1 SQVTM and CDR2 ANQGSEA. Trimming took 2 bases from V and 3 from J, leaving 8 bases between them. The CDR3 coding sequence is TGCAGCGTTGAAAGGGACGGCTACGAGCAGTACTTC. The encoded protein is CSVERDGYEQYF.

As for this clonotype: The missing conserved phenylalanine or tryptophan at the end of this CDR3 makes a read error likely. No DNA is shown, since the ends of the CDR3 on it are uncertain; the CDR3 is the one TCRdb lists. The V gene is TRBV30, the J gene TRBJ1-1. Germline-derived CDR1 and CDR2 are GTSNPN and SVGIG (reference sequence). Ends included, the CDR3 has 12 residues. CDR3 residues: CAWKVGNTEDFI.

Of note for this clonotype: Mismatch with germline at one junction end may stem from a read error. The chain employs TRBV10-3 and TRBJ2-2, with TRBD2 as a possible D gene (5 bases). Germline CDR1 ENHRY, CDR2 SYGVKD. The CDR3 runs to 16 residues. CDR3 residues: CAISPGRNLGTGELLF. CDR3 nucleotides: TGTGCCATCAGTCCCGGACGTAACTTAGGCACCGGGGAGCTGTTATTT.

The chain carries TRBV11-3 and TRBJ2-1; 9 nucleotides agree with TRBD2. Germline loops: CDR1 SGHNT, CDR2 YENEEA. CDR3 length equals 16 residues. Trimming cost V 11 bases and J 6 bases; bases outside gene matches: 17. CDR3 in amino acids: CAYRQISGRPCNEQFF. CDR3 in DNA: TGTGCCTACAGGCAGATTAGCGGGAGACCCTGCAATGAGCAGTTCTTC.

The CDR3 DNA reads as TGTGCCAGCAGCTTAGCCGGACAGGGGTTGGGCAATCAGCCCCAGCATTTT. Translation gives CASSLAGQGLGNQPQHF. The chain combines TRBV7-8 with TRBJ1-5; 9 bases map to TRBD1. This CDR3 is 17 amino acids long. After removal of 0 bases from V and 2 bases from J, the junction contained 5 bases not matched to a gene. Germline loops: CDR1 SGHVS, CDR2 FQNEAQ.

On this clonotype itself: No conserved phenylalanine or tryptophan ends this CDR3, so it is likely a read error. V usage is TRBV29-1 and J usage is TRBJ2-3, with 7 positions matching TRBD2. CDR1 SQVTM and CDR2 ANQGSEA come from the germline V gene. The CDR3 runs to 15 residues. V trimming: 8 bases; J trimming: 1 base; junction bases outside the gene matches: 12. CDR3 sequence (DNA): TGCAGCACGCGGCCGCGGGAGAGGGGCACAGATACGCAGTATCTT. Its translation is CSTRPRERGTDTQYL.

This clonotype is a singleton in its sample. The junction departs from germline at one end; a sequencing error may be responsible. This chain connects TRBV12-3 or TRBV12-4 to TRBJ2-7; no reliable D call. This CDR3 spans 12 amino acids. The CDR3, as DNA: TGTGCCATCAGTCTCCACACGGGCGAGCTGTACTTC. Amino acid sequence: CAISLHTGELYF.

On this clonotype itself: One end of the junction is discordant with germline, which a read error may explain. The chain recombines TRBV28 with TRBJ2-7, with 7 bases that match TRBD1. Matching the DNA end better, TRBJ2-1 makes the J call doubtful. Germline values: CDR1 MDHEN, CDR2 SYDVKM. This CDR3 has 13 amino acids. In nucleotides, the CDR3 is TGTACCAGCAGTTTACAGGGGCCCGTGGGACAGTTCTTC. It specifies CTSSLQGPVGQFF.

A word on this clonotype: Likely a read error: the CDR3 ends without its conserved phenylalanine or tryptophan. The DNA is left out, because the CDR3 cannot be placed on it with certainty; the CDR3 is given as TCRdb lists it. V and J are TRBV14 and TRBJ2-1; the table's D call TRBD1 went unverified against the DNA. CDR1 is SGHDN, CDR2 FVKESK, per germline. The CDR3 spans 17 residues, counting both ends. The CDR3 reads CASSQEGQGTGYNEEFL.

Concerning this clonotype: The final CDR3 position lacks the conserved phenylalanine or tryptophan, pointing to a likely read error. The chain employs TRBV11-2 and TRBJ2-5, with 12 nucleotides matching TRBD2. This CDR3 contains 19 residues. Germline-derived CDR1 and CDR2 are SGHAT and FQNNGV. The V segment lost 4 bases and the J segment 8 bases; nucleotides outside the gene matches: 20. The CDR3 coding sequence is TGTGCCAGCAGCTCTGGTAGCCTTCTAGCGGGAGGGCGGGGAGATACCCAGTACTTA. It specifies CASSSGSLLAGGRGDTQYL.

Remarks on this clonotype: Because the CDR3 is missing its conserved closing phenylalanine or tryptophan, this is likely a read error. V and J are TRBV6-5 and TRBJ2-1, with 8 positions matching TRBD2. CDR1 is MNHEY, CDR2 SVGAGI, per germline. V dropped 8 bases and J dropped 13; count of bases not matched to a gene: 7. The CDR3 runs 11 residues. DNA of the CDR3: TGTGCCAGCGGGAGCGGGAGTGAACAGTTCCTC. Amino acids: CASGSGSEQFL.

Remarks on this clonotype: At one end the junction does not follow the germline gene, possibly because of a read error. This chain connects TRBV11-2 to TRBJ2-3, with 7 bases fitting TRBD2. The CDR3 has 18 amino acids. Germline V lookup: CDR1 SGHAT, CDR2 FQNNGV. The CDR3: CGSSLNLLTGGDADTQYF. The CDR3 region has the DNA TGTGGCAGCAGCTTAAATCTCCTAACGGGAGGCGATGCTGATACGCAGTATTTT.

This clonotype came up once. The chain recombines TRBV7-3 with TRBJ2-1, with a possible D match to TRBD2 (5 bases). CDR3 size: 13 residues. Germline V gene lookup returns CDR1 SGHTA and CDR2 FQGTGA. V shed 1 base and J shed 12 bases, with 13 bases lying between them. The CDR3 nucleotides are TGTGCCAGCAGCTTAATCGAAGCGGATGGGCAGTTCTTC. It encodes CASSLIEADGQFF.

This clonotype was counted between two and nine times. The rearrangement joins TRBV19 to TRBJ2-7, with 8 bases lining up with TRBD2. Per the germline V gene, CDR1 is LNHDA and CDR2 is SQIVND (reference sequence). Trimming cost V 4 bases and J 2 bases; bases outside gene matches: 4. This CDR3 has 14 residues. As DNA, the CDR3 is TGTGCCAGTAGTAAGGTAGCGGGACCCTACGAGCAGTACTTC. Amino acids: CASSKVAGPYEQYF.

A word on this clonotype: This CDR3 fails to terminate in the conserved phenylalanine or tryptophan, so it likely reflects a read error. The rearrangement uses TRBV7-2 and TRBJ2-1, with unresolved D. Trimming took 0 bases from V and 0 from J, leaving 12 bases between them. The germline CDR1 and CDR2 sequences are SGHTA and FQGNSA. The CDR3 loop spans 17 amino acids. The CDR3 DNA sequence: TGTGCCAGCAGCTTAGCGCTGGGCGTTAGCTCCTACAATGAGCAGTTCTTA. Its protein is CASSLALGVSSYNEQFL.

Notes on this clonotype: Compared with germline, one end of the junction differs, possibly owing to a read error. CDR3: CSVWGEQGTQYF. CDR3 bases: TGCAGTGTTTGGGGGGAGCAAGGGACCCAGTACTTC. The V gene is TRBV29-1, the J gene TRBJ2-5; a weak D match, TRBD2 (6 bases). The CDR3 spans 12 residues. The germline V gene has CDR1 SQVTM and CDR2 ANQGSEA.

This clonotype was seen only once. At one boundary the junction diverges from the germline segment, which might be a read error. This sequence joins TRBV4-2 and TRBJ2-7, with D tentatively TRBD1 or TRBD2 (5 bases each). Per germline, CDR1 LGHNA and CDR2 YNFKEQ. CDR3 size: 15 residues. The CDR3 sequence: CATSQDKGSCYEHYF. DNA of the CDR3: TGTGCCACCAGCCAAGATAAGGGGAGCTGCTACGAGCATTACTTC.

The CDR3 spells CASSVAPNPSPLHF. The CDR3 DNA reads TGTGCCAGCAGTGTAGCCCCTAATCCGTCACCCCTCCACTTT. The rearrangement uses TRBV6-1 and TRBJ1-6; no firm D call. Trimming pared 4 bases from V and 10 bases from J, leaving 14 bases between. In germline, CDR1 is MNHNS, CDR2 SASEGT. The CDR3 length is 14 residues.

A note on this clonotype: A much larger clone sits a single nucleotide away, making a read error possible. The rearrangement links TRBV28 to TRBJ2-1; TRBD2 aligns across 8 bases. The CDR3 length is 15 residues. Germline assignment: CDR1 MDHEN and CDR2 SYDVKM. The CDR3 DNA follows: TGTGTCAGCAGTTCTACTAGCGGCCCAAGGAATGAGCAGTTCTTC. Its translation: CVSSSTSGPRNEQFF.

A single count supports this clonotype. The CDR3 end shows no conserved phenylalanine or tryptophan, and so a read error is likely. V usage is TRBV29-1 and J usage is TRBJ2-1, with TRBD2 identical over 10 bases. The V gene's germline CDR1 is SQVTM and CDR2 ANQGSEA. The CDR3 has 15 residues. With 4 bases clipped from V and 9 bases from J, the junction kept 12 bases outside the gene matches. CDR3 amino acids: CSVGLLAGVTAEQFL. In DNA form, the CDR3 reads TGCAGCGTTGGCCTTCTAGCGGGGGTGACTGCTGAGCAGTTCTTA.

Notes on this clonotype: One end of the junction varies from germline; a read error may be responsible. The chain has TRBV6-6 and TRBJ1-1; tentatively, D is TRBD1 (6 bases). CDR1 and CDR2 (germline): MNHNY, SVGAGI (reference sequence). This CDR3 region has 13 residues. This CDR3 is CASSTRGTTEVFF. The CDR3 nucleotides read TGTGCCAGCAGCACAAGGGGGACAACTGAAGTTTTCTTT.

This chain links TRBV11-2 with TRBJ1-2; D gene uncertain. Trimming took 10 bases from V and 2 from J, leaving 14 bases between them. CDR3 length: 13 residues. Germline loops: CDR1 SGHAT, CDR2 FQNNGV. The chain's CDR3 is CAIGLDRNYGYTF. The CDR3 DNA follows: TGTGCCATCGGCTTAGATAGAAACTATGGCTACACCTTC.